One sample yielded the 22 T cell receptor beta chains listed below, sequenced in a study of control samples from healthy donors and cancer patients (TCRdb year 2020). Library generation was performed with the immunoSEQ multiplex PCR assay. TCRdb stores this immuneACCESS table with in-frame sequences only. Part of the clones is absent; in the studies checked, under half of the shortfall reflects unresolved V genes, and no reason is known for the rest. The sample table contains approximately 80,000 clones; only one count was recorded for about 88% of them. The top ten clonotypes cover 5.7% of the sample. Sequenced: blood. These TCRs come from a woman aged 45-59 years in good health.

The chain recombines TRBV19 with TRBJ1-4, with unresolved D. Germline values: CDR1 LNHDA, CDR2 SQIVND (reference sequence). Deletions cut 6 bases from V and 8 bases from J, with 22 bases between. The CDR3 is 16 residues long. The CDR3: CASSPPASPTGEKLFF. CDR3 DNA sequence: TGTGCCAGTAGCCCCCCCGCGAGTCCAACGGGAGAAAAACTGTTTTTT. Based on the CDR3 plus reference TRBV19 and TRBJ1-4, the full variable domain is DGGITQSPKYLFRKEGQNVTLSCEQNLNHDAMYWYRQDPGQGLRLIYYSQIVNDFQKGDIAEGYSVSREKKESFPLTVTSAQKNPTAFYLCASSPPASPTGEKLFFGSGTQLSVL.

The rearrangement joins TRBV12-3 or TRBV12-4 to TRBJ2-3, with a tentative D call TRBD2 (6 bases). This CDR3 spans 13 amino acids. Deletions cut 10 bases from V and 5 bases from J, with 16 bases between. For the CDR3, the DNA is TGTGCCACGGGCCGGGGGACGGAAGATACGCAGTATTTT. This translates into CATGRGTEDTQYF.

The chain has TRBV7-4 and TRBJ1-1; the D gene is possibly TRBD1 (5 bases). Germline V gene data show CDR1 as SGHVT and CDR2 as SQSDAQ. V shed 4 bases and J shed 7 bases, with 19 bases lying between them. This CDR3 region has 15 residues. Here the CDR3 reads CASSWWGPPRFEAFF. CDR3 DNA sequence: TGTGCCAGCAGCTGGTGGGGACCTCCCCGATTTGAAGCTTTCTTT.

In DNA form, the CDR3 reads TGCGCCAGCAGCCGTATTGGACCAGGGCAGAACACTGAAGCTTTCTTT. Translation gives CASSRIGPGQNTEAFF. The chain employs TRBV5-1 and TRBJ1-1; D is perhaps TRBD1 (5 bases). The CDR3 consists of 16 residues. V lost 4 bases and J 1 base, leaving 17 bases between the germline ends. From germline, CDR1 is SGHRS and CDR2 YFSETQ. Based on the CDR3 plus reference TRBV5-1 and TRBJ1-1, the full variable domain is KAGVTQTPRYLIKTRGQQVTLSCSPISGHRSVSWYQQTPGQGLQFLFEYFSETQRNKGNFPGRFSGRQFSNSRSEMNVSTLELGDSALYLCASSRIGPGQNTEAFFGQGTRLTVV.

CDR3: CASSYYTGEDEQYF. In nucleotides, the CDR3 is TGTGCCAGCAGTTATTATACTGGGGAGGACGAGCAGTACTTC. The V and J genes are TRBV6-6 and TRBJ2-7, with D perhaps matching TRBD2 (6 bases). Germline V gene data show CDR1 as MNHNY and CDR2 as SVGAGI (reference sequence). This CDR3 contains 14 residues. With 3 bases removed from V and 5 bases from J, the gap between germline ends came to 14 bases.

This clone occurred once. The chain links TRBV5-1 to TRBJ1-3, with 7 positions matching TRBD1. CDR1 SGHRS and CDR2 YFSETQ come from the germline V gene. The trim removed 4 bases at V and 4 bases at J, leaving 8 bases unmatched. CDR3 length: 15 residues. CDR3 bases: TGCGCCAGCAGCCTCACAGGGGACCCCGGAAACACCATATATTTT. This sequence encodes CASSLTGDPGNTIYF.

The rearrangement links TRBV10-3 to TRBJ2-1; 8 bases are a match to TRBD2. The CDR3 is 13 residues long. Trimming cost V 11 bases and J 10 bases; bases outside gene matches: 13. Germline V gene data show CDR1 as ENHRY and CDR2 as SYGVKD. This CDR3 is CASCKGGGGEQFF. CDR3 DNA sequence: TGTGCCTCCTGTAAGGGGGGCGGGGGGGAGCAGTTCTTC.

The chain carries TRBV6-6 and TRBJ2-2; D is perhaps TRBD1 (6 bases). Looked up from germline, CDR1 is MNHNY and CDR2 is SVGAGI (reference sequence). V shed 8 bases and J shed 6 bases, with 13 bases lying between them. The CDR3 spans 13 residues. CDR3 region: CASLPGVPGELFF. DNA of the CDR3: TGTGCCAGCCTCCCAGGGGTCCCCGGGGAGCTGTTTTTT.

This clone showed up just once. V usage is TRBV6-5 and J usage is TRBJ2-3, with 7 nucleotides matching TRBD2. The V and J ends lost 5 bases and 4 bases, in that order; junction bases with no gene match: 9. Germline V gene lookup returns CDR1 MNHEY and CDR2 SVGAGI. CDR3 length: 15 residues. Here the CDR3 DNA reads TGTGCCAGCAGTCCCCCGGGGGAGGGCCCAGATACGCAGTATTTT. Amino acids: CASSPPGEGPDTQYF.

CDR3 sequence (DNA): TGTGCCAGCAGGGGGCAGGGAAGGAGTGGCTACACCTTC. Residues: CASRGQGRSGYTF. The chain links TRBV6-5 to TRBJ1-2; maybe TRBD1 (5 bases). Germline assignment: CDR1 MNHEY and CDR2 SVGAGI. This CDR3 is 13 amino acids long. Trimming cost V 6 bases and J 7 bases, with 15 bases left between them.

V gene TRBV5-1 combines with J gene TRBJ2-7; TRBD1 might be the D (5 bases). The CDR3 is 15 residues long. The V end was cut by 1 base, the J end by 3 bases, with 14 bases between. Germline CDR1 is SGHRS and CDR2 is YFSETQ. The CDR3 coding sequence is TGCGCCAGCAGCTTGTCGCTCGATAGGGGCTACGAGCAGTACTTC. Amino acids: CASSLSLDRGYEQYF.

This chain connects TRBV5-1 to TRBJ1-1; 8 positions agree with TRBD1. The CDR3 sequence is 17 residues long. CDR1 and CDR2 (germline): SGHRS, YFSETQ. Losses at the gene ends were 5 bases for V and 2 bases for J; bases not matched to a gene: 14. CDR3 sequence: CASSWGQVGLGNTEAFF. CDR3 DNA: TGCGCCAGCAGTTGGGGACAGGTCGGTCTCGGAAACACTGAAGCTTTCTTT. Based on the CDR3 plus reference TRBV5-1 and TRBJ1-1, the full variable domain is KAGVTQTPRYLIKTRGQQVTLSCSPISGHRSVSWYQQTPGQGLQFLFEYFSETQRNKGNFPGRFSGRQFSNSRSEMNVSTLELGDSALYLCASSWGQVGLGNTEAFFGQGTRLTVV.

This clone appeared a single time. This chain uses TRBV7-9 with TRBJ2-4, with no clear D. CDR1 and CDR2 (germline): SEHNR, FQNEAQ (reference sequence). V lost 5 bases and J lost 13, with 18 bases in between. This CDR3 comprises 13 residues. As DNA, the CDR3 is TGTGCCAGCAGCCTGCCCGGTCATTCCCAACAGTACTTC. Amino acid sequence: CASSLPGHSQQYF. Complete variable domain (other parts from reference TRBV7-9 and TRBJ2-4): DTGVSQNPRHKITKRGQNVTFRCDPISEHNRLYWYRQTLGQGPEFLTYFQNEAQLEKSRLLSDRFSAERPKGSFSTLEIQRTEQGDSAMYLCASSLPGHSQQYFGAGTRLSVL.

V gene TRBV3-1 (or the pseudogene TRBV3-2) combines with J gene TRBJ1-5; TRBD1 matches at 9 bases. J lost 5 bases, V lost 1 base, and 12 bases had no gene match. From germline, CDR1 is LGHDT and CDR2 YNNKEL (reference sequence). The CDR3 spans 18 residues. This chain's CDR3 is CASSQGTGASRGDQPQHF. The DNA of the CDR3 is TGTGCCAGCAGCCAAGGGACAGGGGCCTCTAGGGGGGATCAGCCCCAGCATTTT.

The gene calls are TRBV2 and TRBJ1-2; 8 bases are shared with TRBD1. Germline loops: CDR1 SNHLY, CDR2 FYNNEI. V shed 0 bases and J 6 bases; nucleotides not matched to a gene: 6. The length of the CDR3 is 15 residues. CDR3 coding DNA: TGTGCCAGCAGTGAAGCGGGACAGGCGGAAGATGGCTACACCTTC. The encoded protein is CASSEAGQAEDGYTF.

J is TRBJ1-1 and V is TRBV6-5; D possibly corresponds to TRBD1 (5 bases). The V gene lost 2 bases and the J gene lost 5 bases, with 12 bases spanning the gap. CDR1 and CDR2 from the germline V gene are MNHEY and SVGAGI. This CDR3 spans 14 amino acids. CDR3 sequence reads: CASSYRGGVTEAFF. The CDR3 nucleotides are TGTGCCAGCAGTTACAGGGGAGGGGTTACTGAAGCTTTCTTT.

V and J are TRBV6-6 and TRBJ1-1, with a possible D match to TRBD1 (5 bases). Germline V gives CDR1 MNHNY, CDR2 SVGAGI (reference sequence). V was trimmed by 5 bases and J by 1 base, leaving 14 bases between them. This CDR3 has 15 amino acids. CDR3: CASSHATTGNTEAFF. CDR3 DNA: TGTGCCAGCAGTCACGCAACTACAGGGAACACTGAAGCTTTCTTT.

In its sample, this clone was seen a few times. V is TRBV9 and J is TRBJ1-1; 8 positions match TRBD1. Trimming cost V 3 bases and J 4 bases; bases outside gene matches: 11. CDR1 is SGDLS, CDR2 YYNGEE, per germline. This CDR3 is 16 amino acids long. In nucleotides, the CDR3 is TGTGCCAGCAGCGCGATGACAGGGGCTGGGGGCACTGAAGCTTTCTTT. It translates to CASSAMTGAGGTEAFF.

This clone was observed a few times. J is TRBJ1-4 and V is TRBV7-9; 9 positions match TRBD1. The V segment lost 5 bases and the J segment 5 bases; nucleotides outside the gene matches: 6. Germline CDR1 reads SEHNR; CDR2 reads FQNEAQ (reference sequence). The length of the CDR3 is 15 residues. CDR3 sequence reads: CASSLFGTGNEKLFF. CDR3 bases: TGTGCCAGCAGCCTCTTCGGGACAGGGAATGAAAAACTGTTTTTT.

The chain employs TRBV3-1 (or the pseudogene TRBV3-2) and TRBJ2-1; 10 nucleotides agree with TRBD1. Germline V CDR1 and CDR2: LGHDT, YNNKEL (reference sequence). The V segment lost 5 bases and the J segment 5 bases; nucleotides outside the gene matches: 6. CDR3 length: 15 amino acids. The CDR3 protein is CASSWRDRGNNEQFF. Here the CDR3 DNA reads TGTGCCAGCAGCTGGCGGGACAGGGGCAACAATGAGCAGTTCTTC.

The V and J genes are TRBV7-2 and TRBJ2-7; 9 nucleotides agree with TRBD1. Germline assignment: CDR1 SGHTA and CDR2 FQGNSA. The CDR3 length is 15 residues. J lost 2 bases, V lost 5 bases, and 7 bases had no gene match. CDR3 DNA: TGTGCCAGCAGCCCCGGGACAGGGCTGACCTACGAGCAGTACTTC. This sequence encodes CASSPGTGLTYEQYF.

This chain joins TRBV27 and TRBJ1-1; D is unresolved. The CDR3 consists of 12 residues. The V end was cut by 6 bases, the J end by 1 base, with 6 bases between. The germline CDR1 and CDR2 sequences are MNHEY and SMNVEV (reference sequence). In DNA form, the CDR3 reads TGTGCCAGCAGAAGTGGGAACACTGAAGCTTTCTTT. Translating gives CASRSGNTEAFF.